One and the same sample provided the 18 T cell receptor beta chains below, sequenced in a study of CD8+CD57+ T cells in acquired aplastic anemia. CD8+CD57+ cell expansion, shown by flow cytometry, had occurred in the patients selected for sequencing. Researchers used genomic DNA as the template to profile TCR beta VDJ and CDR3. One entry per CDR3 protein results from TCRdb running MiXCR on the reads. Among approximately 190,000 distinct CDR3 sequences, roughly half were seen once, and the ten largest hold over 7.5%. The sequenced sample consisted of sorted CD4+, CD8+, or CD8+CD57+ T cells (not recorded which) from PBMCs. Receptors were obtained from a human donor with aplastic anemia.

This chain connects TRBV27 to TRBJ2-2; D is uncertain. The CDR3 sequence is 12 residues long. Germline values: CDR1 MNHEY, CDR2 SMNVEV (reference sequence). Deletions cut 2 bases from V and 3 bases from J, with 1 base between. This CDR3 is CASSLHTGELFF. The CDR3 DNA follows: TGTGCCAGCAGTTTACACACCGGGGAGCTGTTTTTT.

V usage is TRBV10-3 and J usage is TRBJ2-7; a possible D gene is TRBD2 (7 bases). The ends were cut back, 10 bases at V and 5 bases at J, with 24 bases in the middle. Germline V CDR1 and CDR2: ENHRY, SYGVKD. The length of the CDR3 is 15 residues. This CDR3 reads CATAGVVGGLDEQYF. CDR3 sequence (DNA): TGTGCCACCGCGGGAGTCGTGGGGGGGCTGGACGAGCAGTACTTC.

This clonotype is a singleton in its sample. The chain couples TRBV24-1 to TRBJ2-1; unclear D gene. Germline V gene sequence: CDR1 KGHDR, CDR2 SFDVKD. Trimming removed 9 bases from V and 5 bases from J, with 16 bases in between. This CDR3 region has 14 residues. CDR3 DNA sequence: TGTGCCACCGCCCCAGGTAGCTTAAACAATGAGCAGTTCTTC. Protein product: CATAPGSLNNEQFF.

This clonotype was seen repeatedly, ten times or more. This chain links TRBV20-1 with TRBJ2-7; 7 bases are shared with TRBD2. This CDR3 contains 14 residues. V trimming: 3 bases; J trimming: 2 bases; junction bases outside the gene matches: 7. Per germline, CDR1 DFQATT and CDR2 SNEGSKA (reference sequence). The CDR3 reads CSASPAGVAYEQYF. CDR3 sequence (DNA): TGCAGTGCTAGTCCGGCGGGAGTGGCCTACGAGCAGTACTTC.

The rearrangement uses TRBV10-3 and TRBJ2-3; TRBD2 agrees at 7 bases. Germline V gene sequence: CDR1 ENHRY, CDR2 SYGVKD. Unmatched junction bases numbered 8, after V lost 2 bases and J lost 3 bases. CDR3 length equals 16 residues. The CDR3 is CAISETGGRVTDTQYF. The DNA of the CDR3 is TGTGCCATCAGTGAGACAGGAGGGAGGGTTACAGATACGCAGTATTTT.

This clonotype has only one observation. The rearrangement uses TRBV9 and TRBJ1-2; D may be TRBD1 (6 bases). Germline loops: CDR1 SGDLS, CDR2 YYNGEE. There are 15 residues in the CDR3. Between the trimmed V and J ends, which lost 0 bases and 2 bases, there was a span of 11 bases. The CDR3 protein is CASSVGGGRNYGYTF. The CDR3 DNA sequence: TGTGCCAGCAGCGTAGGAGGGGGGCGAAACTATGGCTACACCTTC.

CDR3 loop: CASSHGSHEQYF. The CDR3 DNA sequence: TGCGCCAGCAGTCATGGGTCACACGAGCAGTACTTC. V and J are TRBV5-1 and TRBJ2-7; D not resolved. V was clipped by 5 bases and J by 5 bases, with 11 bases between them. Germline loops: CDR1 SGHRS, CDR2 YFSETQ. This CDR3 contains 12 residues.

About this clonotype: A much larger clone sits a single nucleotide away, making a read error possible. This rearrangement joins TRBV5-6 to TRBJ1-1; no reliable D call. The V gene lost 1 base and the J gene lost 1 base, with 8 bases spanning the gap. Germline V CDR1 and CDR2: SGHDT, YYEEEE. The CDR3 extends over 14 amino acids. This chain's CDR3 is CASSLTAGNTEAFF. The CDR3 DNA reads TGTGCCAGCAGCTTGACCGCAGGGAACACTGAAGCTTTCTTT.

On this clonotype: An end of the junction does not agree with germline; a read error may underlie this. The rearrangement joins TRBV29-1 to TRBJ1-1, with TRBD1 matching 10 bases. This CDR3 comprises 13 residues. Germline V gene data show CDR1 as SQVTM and CDR2 as ANQGSEA. In DNA form, the CDR3 reads TGCAGCTTTGACCGGGACAGGGGATTAGAAGCTTTCTTT. Encoded protein: CSFDRDRGLEAFF.

V is TRBV9 and J is TRBJ1-2, with D tentatively TRBD1 (5 bases). Per germline, CDR1 SGDLS and CDR2 YYNGEE. Trimming shortened V by 4 bases and J by 1 base, and 17 bases separated the two germline ends. The length of the CDR3 is 16 residues. Here the CDR3 reads CASSFSQGSHNYGYTF. Written as DNA, the CDR3 is TGTGCCAGCAGCTTTAGCCAGGGATCTCATAACTATGGCTACACCTTC.

This clonotype has ten or more counts. V usage is TRBV5-5 and J usage is TRBJ1-2, with 7 positions matching TRBD1. With V trimmed by 3 bases and J by 1 base, 6 bases remained unmatched. CDR3 length equals 15 residues. Germline V CDR1 and CDR2: SGHKS, YYEKEE (reference sequence). CDR3 residues: CASSSDRALNYGYTF. The CDR3, as DNA: TGTGCCAGCAGCTCCGACAGGGCCCTTAACTATGGCTACACCTTC.

This sequence joins TRBV6-2 or TRBV6-3 and TRBJ2-7; the D gene is possibly TRBD2 (5 bases). Per germline, CDR1 MNHEY and CDR2 SVGEGT. The CDR3 totals 12 residues. Between the trimmed V and J ends, which lost 5 bases and 7 bases, there was a span of 12 bases. This chain's CDR3 is CASSLSPGEQYF. DNA for the CDR3: TGTGCCAGCAGTCTGTCCCCGGGGGAGCAGTACTTC.

This clonotype was recorded only once. The gene calls are TRBV9 and TRBJ1-2; D remains unclear. Trimming took off 4 bases at V and 4 bases at J, with 14 bases between the two ends. Germline loops: CDR1 SGDLS, CDR2 YYNGEE. This CDR3 spans 14 amino acids. The CDR3 sequence is CASSQSLGGYGYTF. The CDR3 DNA is TGTGCCAGCAGCCAGTCATTGGGAGGCTATGGCTACACCTTC.

This clonotype was recorded at least ten times. The CDR3 sequence is CASSLGPYGYTF. The CDR3 bases are TGTGCCAGCAGCTTAGGACCTTATGGCTACACCTTC. The chain couples TRBV11-2 to TRBJ1-2; no definite D call. The V end lost 1 base, the J end lost 5 bases, and 5 bases lay between the germline ends. Looked up from germline, CDR1 is SGHAT and CDR2 is FQNNGV. CDR3 length: 12 residues.

This clonotype has more than one count but fewer than ten. The chain recombines TRBV10-3 with TRBJ1-1; D is ambiguous. V was pared by 4 bases and J by 2 bases, with 11 bases between. The CDR3 is 14 residues long. CDR1 is ENHRY and CDR2 is SYGVKD in the germline V gene. The CDR3 region has the DNA TGTGCCATCAGTGGACGCGTACCAAACACTGAAGCTTTCTTT. Its translation: CAISGRVPNTEAFF.

CDR3 bases: TGTGCCAGCAGCTGGGCGGAGAAGTGGGAGCAGTACTTC. This gives the protein CASSWAEKWEQYF. This rearrangement joins TRBV11-2 to TRBJ2-7; D remains unclear. The CDR3 is 13 amino acids. Trimming took 4 bases from V and 7 from J, leaving 14 bases between them. CDR1 is SGHAT and CDR2 is FQNNGV in the germline V gene.

The rearrangement links TRBV7-8 to TRBJ1-5; D uncertain. V shed 2 bases and J shed 6 bases, with 8 bases lying between them. Germline V CDR1 and CDR2: SGHVS, FQNEAQ. This CDR3 has 13 residues. CDR3 coding DNA: TGTGCCAGCAGCTTATCGTTCCCTCAGCCCCAGCATTTT. Its protein is CASSLSFPQPQHF.

The rearrangement joins TRBV5-5 to TRBJ1-5; 8 nucleotides align to TRBD1. Losses at the gene ends were 3 bases for V and 6 bases for J; bases not matched to a gene: 11. CDR1 and CDR2 from the germline V gene are SGHKS and YYEKEE (reference sequence). This CDR3 region has 16 residues. CDR3 sequence: CASSWRGQGLGQPQHF. CDR3 DNA sequence: TGTGCCAGCAGCTGGAGAGGACAGGGACTTGGTCAGCCCCAGCATTTT. Full variable domain (rest looked up from reference TRBV5-5 and TRBJ1-5): DAGVTQSPTHLIKTRGQQVTLRCSPISGHKSVSWYQQVLGQGPQFIFQYYEKEERGRGNFPDRFSARQFPNYSSELNVNALLLGDSALYLCASSWRGQGLGQPQHFGDGTRLSIL.